The clone carrying this T cell receptor beta chain has ten or more counts. Its antigen is not known. This entry is derived from a study of neurological immune-mediated disorders. Study-wide findings and caveats: The study found no CDR3 amino acid sequences shared by expanded clones across subjects, suggesting private repertoires in all groups. Among 34 multiple sclerosis patients, 18 had repertoires that phylogenetic grouping placed in one related-CDR3 cluster, a possible signature.

The germline gives CDR1 SGHKS, CDR2 YYEKEE (reference sequence). V dropped 2 bases and J dropped 7 bases, with 10 bases sitting between them. The CDR3 is made up of 13 amino acids. The team produced cDNA through 5'RACE using 10-nucleotide random UMIs. TCRdb ran MiXCR on the 5' RACE reads and lists one entry per CDR3 protein. This table has 65,000 to 90,000 distinct CDR3 sequences, 2.5% to 3.5% appearing once. Material for sequencing was PBMCs. This clonotype was obtained from a woman in her 50s with multiple sclerosis. This rearrangement joins TRBV5-5 to TRBJ2-1, with no clear D. CDR3 DNA sequence: TGTGCCAGCAGCTTTAGGGTCGGGAATGAGCAGTTCTTC. It encodes CASSFRVGNEQFF.